Below are 2 T cell receptor beta chains sequenced from a single sample in a study of vaccination and CD4 T cells after COVID-19. Cultured CD4+ T-cell DNA underwent Oncomine TCR Beta short-read sequencing. TCRdb re-called the PCR reads with MiXCR, one entry per CDR3 protein. Found here are 7,000 to 10,000 distinct CDR3 sequences, roughly 19% of them singletons; the top ten hold 21%. Stated treatment: roughly 10-day PBMC culture with coronavirus spike peptide pools or control peptides (ViraFEST assay). Their target antigens are unknown. The sample here was CD4+ T cells from blood, cultured in vitro, taken after SARS-CoV-2 vaccination. These receptors came from a human donor who had recovered from COVID-19.

This clonotype came up a few times. The chain employs TRBV20-1 and TRBJ1-3; D uncertain. This CDR3 has 17 amino acids. CDR1 and CDR2 (germline): DFQATT, SNEGSKA (reference sequence). Trimming cost V 1 base and J 3 bases, with 19 bases left between them. The CDR3 region has the DNA TGCAGTGCTAGAGTACTTGAATACCCTTACCTTGGAAACACCATATATTTT. Protein: CSARVLEYPYLGNTIYF.

In the case of this clonotype: A much larger clonotype is one base distant, so this may be a read error. The V call is TRBV6-1, the J call TRBJ2-7, with 11 positions matching TRBD2. This CDR3 is 17 amino acids long. Looked up from germline, CDR1 is MNHNS and CDR2 is SASEGT. The CDR3 region is CASSPRGRLAGSCEQYF. The CDR3 DNA sequence: TGTGCCAGCAGTCCCAGGGGGCGACTAGCGGGGTCCTGCGAGCAGTACTTC.